This T cell receptor beta chain was observed in a study of control samples from healthy donors and cancer patients. The repertoire was sequenced with immunoSEQ multiplex PCR; TCRdb's copy has only in-frame clones and lacks some. The sample has roughly 370,000 clones; 80% to 95% are singletons. In germline, CDR1 is SGHRS, CDR2 YFSETQ. The CDR3 extends over 14 amino acids. Trimming stripped 3 bases from V and 5 bases from J, with 11 bases between. The sequence was collected from a man between 40 and 49 years old with head and neck cancer. Sequences were obtained from PBMCs. V is TRBV5-1 and J is TRBJ1-4; a weak D match, TRBD1 (5 bases). CDR3 coding DNA: TGCGCCAGCAGCTCGGGACGGTCCAATGAAAAACTGTTTTTT. It yields the protein CASSSGRSNEKLFF.